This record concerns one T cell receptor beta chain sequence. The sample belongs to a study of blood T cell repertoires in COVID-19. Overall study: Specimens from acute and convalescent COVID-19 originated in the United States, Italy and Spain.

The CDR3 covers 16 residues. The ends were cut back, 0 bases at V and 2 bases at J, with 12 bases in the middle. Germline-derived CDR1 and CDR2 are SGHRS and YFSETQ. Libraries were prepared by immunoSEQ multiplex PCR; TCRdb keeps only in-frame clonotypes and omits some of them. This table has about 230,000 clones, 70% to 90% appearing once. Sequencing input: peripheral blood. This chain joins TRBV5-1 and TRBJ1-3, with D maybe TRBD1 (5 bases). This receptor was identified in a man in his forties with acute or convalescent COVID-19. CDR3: CASSLGGAGTGNTIYF. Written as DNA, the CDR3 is TGCGCCAGCAGCTTGGGTGGCGCAGGGACTGGAAACACCATATATTTT.